What follows is one T cell receptor (beta chain) and its context. The antigen remains undetermined. The second PCR ran about 6 to 12 cycles with a sample-barcoded 5' primer and J-beta primers. TCRdb re-called the 5' RACE reads through MiXCR, storing one row per CDR3 protein. The table shows 920,000 or so distinct CDR3 sequences, with around 45% occurring only once. Deletions cut 4 bases from V and 3 bases from J, with 14 bases between. CDR1 and CDR2 (germline): MNHNS, SASEGT. This CDR3 comprises 15 residues. The data were taken from a study of blood T cells in healthy people across ages. Study-level findings and limits: TCR beta diversity per million T cells fell roughly linearly with age. Expanded clonotype shifts may have been confounded, as the donors had an unknown CMV status.

The source is a woman in her sixties or seventies in good health. V gene TRBV6-1 combines with J gene TRBJ2-3, with D maybe TRBD1 (7 bases). The specimen sequenced was blood. CDR3 amino acids: CASSAMTGRTDTQYF. DNA for the CDR3: TGTGCCAGCAGTGCCATGACAGGGAGGACAGATACGCAGTATTTT.